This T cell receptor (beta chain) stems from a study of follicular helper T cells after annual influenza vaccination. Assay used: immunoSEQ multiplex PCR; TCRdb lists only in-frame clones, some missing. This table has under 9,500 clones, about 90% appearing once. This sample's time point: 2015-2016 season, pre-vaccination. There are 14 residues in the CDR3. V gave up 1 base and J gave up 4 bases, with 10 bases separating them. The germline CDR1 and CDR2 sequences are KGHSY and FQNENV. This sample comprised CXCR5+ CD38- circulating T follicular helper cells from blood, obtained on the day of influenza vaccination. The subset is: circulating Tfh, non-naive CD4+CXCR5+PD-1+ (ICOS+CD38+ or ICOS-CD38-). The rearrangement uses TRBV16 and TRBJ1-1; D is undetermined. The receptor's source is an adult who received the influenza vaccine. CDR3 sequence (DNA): TGTGCCAGCAGCCAATGGAAGGGCGCCACTGAAGCTTTCTTT. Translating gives CASSQWKGATEAFF.